This is a list of T cell receptor beta chains from one sample in a study of T cell changes during pregnancy in multiple sclerosis. Produced via immunoSEQ multiplex PCR; TCRdb's table is partial and in-frame only. The sample carries 60,000 or so clones, approximately 90% recorded once. The source was peripheral blood, collected in the first trimester of pregnancy. Receptor source: a female donor with multiple sclerosis, enrolled in a pregnancy study. Each CDR3 is given with its conserved first and last residue. The order of the fields is J gene, clone size, D gene, V gene, CDR3 protein, CDR3 DNA. D genes are given only for firm matches. Only part of the rows carry a size: once, few, many, or a class if the clone is expanded.

j_call: TRBJ2-1
clone_size: NA
d_call: TRBD1
v_call: TRBV6-4
cdr3_aa: CASSDGEGQGDNEQFF
cdr3_nt: TGTGCCAGCAGTGACGGGGAAGGACAGGGCGACAATGAGCAGTTCTTC

j_call: TRBJ1-1
clone_size: NA
d_call: TRBD1
v_call: TRBV7-9
cdr3_aa: CASSFLVGQGVNTEAFF
cdr3_nt: TGTGCCAGCAGCTTTCTGGTCGGGCAGGGGGTGAACACTGAAGCTTTCTTT

j_call: TRBJ1-2
clone_size: NA
d_call: TRBD1
v_call: TRBV6-5
cdr3_aa: CASSYSRTGGVGSTF
cdr3_nt: TGTGCCAGCAGTTACTCGAGGACAGGCGGAGTGGGAAGCACCTTC

j_call: TRBJ2-3
clone_size: NA
d_call: TRBD2
v_call: TRBV5-1
cdr3_aa: CASSLVGLATFDTQYF
cdr3_nt: TGCGCCAGCAGCTTGGTGGGACTAGCTACCTTCGATACGCAGTATTTT

j_call: TRBJ2-2
clone_size: NA
d_call: NA
v_call: TRBV27
cdr3_aa: CASSLSASVTGELFF
cdr3_nt: TGTGCCAGCAGTTTATCCGCTTCAGTCACCGGGGAGCTGTTTTTT

j_call: TRBJ2-5
clone_size: few
d_call: TRBD2
v_call: TRBV19
cdr3_aa: CASSIRAGSQETQYF
cdr3_nt: TGTGCCAGTAGTATAAGAGCGGGAAGCCAAGAGACCCAGTACTTC

j_call: TRBJ2-2
clone_size: NA
d_call: NA
v_call: TRBV9
cdr3_aa: CASSVGAGESTGELFF
cdr3_nt: TGTGCCAGCAGCGTCGGGGCAGGGGAGTCCACCGGGGAGCTGTTTTTT

j_call: TRBJ1-4
clone_size: few
d_call: NA
v_call: TRBV6-1
cdr3_aa: CASSEEGGQGNEKLFF
cdr3_nt: TGTGCCAGCAGTGAAGAGGGGGGGCAGGGCAACGAAAAACTGTTTTTT

j_call: TRBJ2-1
clone_size: NA
d_call: NA
v_call: TRBV10-2
cdr3_aa: CASSEGGKVYNEQFF
cdr3_nt: TGCGCCAGCAGTGAGGGGGGGAAGGTCTACAATGAGCAGTTCTTC

j_call: TRBJ2-1
clone_size: NA
d_call: TRBD2
v_call: TRBV5-8
cdr3_aa: CASSVGFGGSIYNEQFF
cdr3_nt: TGTGCCAGCAGCGTCGGGTTCGGGGGGTCCATCTACAATGAGCAGTTCTTC

j_call: TRBJ1-2
clone_size: NA
d_call: TRBD1
v_call: TRBV7-3
cdr3_aa: CASSLRGGIDGYTF
cdr3_nt: TGTGCCAGCAGCTTAAGAGGGGGCATTGATGGCTACACCTTC

j_call: TRBJ2-5
clone_size: NA
d_call: NA
v_call: TRBV5-1
cdr3_aa: CASSRGQQETQYF
cdr3_nt: TGCGCCAGCAGCCGCGGACAACAAGAGACCCAGTACTTC

j_call: TRBJ2-1
clone_size: NA
d_call: NA
v_call: TRBV7-9
cdr3_aa: CASSLGWTYNEQFF
cdr3_nt: TGTGCCAGCAGCTTAGGGTGGACTTACAATGAGCAGTTCTTC

j_call: TRBJ2-5
clone_size: once
d_call: NA
v_call: TRBV2
cdr3_aa: CASSREAETQYF
cdr3_nt: TGTGCCAGCAGTAGGGAGGCAGAGACCCAGTACTTC

j_call: TRBJ1-1
clone_size: NA
d_call: NA
v_call: TRBV7-8
cdr3_aa: CASSLLGARNTEAFF
cdr3_nt: TGTGCCAGCAGCTTACTAGGGGCGCGAAACACTGAAGCTTTCTTT

j_call: TRBJ2-7
clone_size: NA
d_call: TRBD2
v_call: TRBV6-4
cdr3_aa: CASSPTSGSPYEQYF
cdr3_nt: TGTGCCAGCAGTCCGACTAGCGGGAGCCCCTACGAGCAGTACTTC

j_call: TRBJ2-1
clone_size: NA
d_call: NA
v_call: TRBV5-1
cdr3_aa: CASSFLGAHEQFF
cdr3_nt: TGCGCCAGCAGCTTCTTGGGGGCCCATGAGCAGTTCTTC

j_call: TRBJ1-1
clone_size: few
d_call: TRBD1
v_call: TRBV6-1
cdr3_aa: CASSEDRGNTEAFF
cdr3_nt: TGTGCCAGCAGTGAAGACAGGGGGAACACTGAAGCTTTCTTT

j_call: TRBJ2-7
clone_size: once
d_call: NA
v_call: TRBV10-3
cdr3_aa: CAIRQSYEQYF
cdr3_nt: TGTGCCATCAGACAGAGCTACGAGCAGTACTTC

j_call: TRBJ2-7
clone_size: NA
d_call: NA
v_call: TRBV18
cdr3_aa: CASSPPSSYEQYF
cdr3_nt: TGTGCCAGCTCACCGCCTAGCTCCTACGAGCAGTACTTC

j_call: TRBJ1-1
clone_size: NA
d_call: NA
v_call: TRBV9
cdr3_aa: CASSGRGRTEAFF
cdr3_nt: TGTGCCAGCAGCGGCAGGGGTCGCACTGAAGCTTTCTTT

j_call: TRBJ2-1
clone_size: NA
d_call: TRBD1
v_call: TRBV28
cdr3_aa: CASSLRGQGTYNEQFF
cdr3_nt: TGTGCCAGCAGTTTAAGAGGACAGGGAACCTACAATGAGCAGTTCTTC

j_call: TRBJ1-5
clone_size: NA
d_call: NA
v_call: TRBV30
cdr3_aa: CAWSLGLVNQPQHF
cdr3_nt: TGTGCCTGGAGCCTAGGACTGGTGAATCAGCCCCAGCATTTT

j_call: TRBJ2-3
clone_size: NA
d_call: TRBD1
v_call: TRBV6-5
cdr3_aa: CASSPGQDTDTQYF
cdr3_nt: TGTGCCAGCAGCCCCGGACAGGACACAGATACGCAGTATTTT

j_call: TRBJ1-2
clone_size: NA
d_call: NA
v_call: TRBV7-9
cdr3_aa: CASSLTGREGIGYTF
cdr3_nt: TGTGCCAGCAGCTTAACGGGCAGGGAAGGGATTGGCTACACCTTC

j_call: TRBJ2-1
clone_size: NA
d_call: NA
v_call: TRBV19
cdr3_aa: CASSMRQPSNEQFF
cdr3_nt: TGTGCCAGTAGTATGAGACAGCCAAGCAATGAGCAGTTCTTC

j_call: TRBJ1-6
clone_size: NA
d_call: TRBD1
v_call: TRBV30
cdr3_aa: CAWSIGGQGLTNSPLHF
cdr3_nt: TGTGCCTGGAGTATCGGAGGACAGGGCCTTACTAATTCACCCCTCCACTTT

j_call: TRBJ1-5
clone_size: once
d_call: NA
v_call: TRBV19
cdr3_aa: CATKPPDSPNQPQHF
cdr3_nt: TGTGCCACTAAACCCCCAGACAGTCCCAATCAGCCCCAGCATTTT

j_call: TRBJ2-3
clone_size: NA
d_call: TRBD1
v_call: TRBV10-3
cdr3_aa: CAISVGTGGNTQYF
cdr3_nt: TGTGCCATCAGTGTTGGGACAGGGGGCAATACGCAGTATTTT